The rows below give T cell receptor beta chains drawn from one sample of a study of cytomegalovirus exposure and HLA in healthy donors. The data were produced by immunoSEQ multiplex PCR, yet TCRdb's version contains in-frame clones alone and is incomplete. The repertoire consists of approximately 140,000 clones, with over 75% occurring once and the leading ten covering over 4.5%. The material sequenced was PBMCs. The receptors derive from a woman in her 40s in good health and CMV-seropositive. Both conserved end residues are part of each CDR3. A D gene is named only where the DNA matches it firmly. Where a row states a size, it is once, few, many or the class of an expanded clone; other rows omit it.

-	TRBV7-7	-	TRBJ1-5	TGTGCTAGCAGCTCAAATGTCAATCAGCCCCAGCATTTT	CASSSNVNQPQHF
-	TRBV6-5	TRBD1	TRBJ1-2	TGTGCCAGCAGTTACTCGGGACAGGGGGATCTGAATGGCTACACCTTC	CASSYSGQGDLNGYTF
-	TRBV19	-	TRBJ2-5	TGTGCCAGTAGTATCGATGGCGGCCAAGAGACCCAGTACTTC	CASSIDGGQETQYF
-	TRBV27	-	TRBJ1-1	TGTGCCAGCAGTCTTAGCGCAGCGAACACTGAAGCTTTCTTT	CASSLSAANTEAFF
few	TRBV19	TRBD1	TRBJ2-7	TGTGCCAGTAGTCCTACAGGGGAGTACGAGCAGTACTTC	CASSPTGEYEQYF
-	TRBV28	-	TRBJ2-2	TGTGCCAGCAGACGTGCTGGACAAGAAAACACCGGGGAGCTGTTTTTT	CASRRAGQENTGELFF
-	TRBV19	TRBD1	TRBJ1-1	TGTGCCAGTAGCCCGGGACAGGTTTGGGCTTTCTTT	CASSPGQVWAFF
once	TRBV2	TRBD2	TRBJ2-1	TGTGCCAGCAGAATAGTAGCGGGGGGGAGTGAGCAGTTCTTC	CASRIVAGGSEQFF
-	TRBV7-3	TRBD2	TRBJ2-3	TGTGCCAGCAGATCGGGACTAGCGGGGGGCGCAGATACGCAGTATTTT	CASRSGLAGGADTQYF
-	TRBV6-1	-	TRBJ2-3	TGTGCCAGCAGTAGACAGGATGGAACAGATACGCAGTATTTT	CASSRQDGTDTQYF
-	TRBV4-2	-	TRBJ1-4	TGTGCCAGCAGCCAAGCTCTGGGCTTGGAAGAAAAACTGTTTTTT	CASSQALGLEEKLFF
-	TRBV5-4	TRBD1	TRBJ2-4	TGTGCCAGCAGCACGACAGGGGGGGCCAAAAACATTCAGTACTTC	CASSTTGGAKNIQYF
-	TRBV9	TRBD2	TRBJ2-1	TGTGCCAGCAGCGTAGCTCTTGGGGAGCGGGAAATAGAAGTCAATGAGCAGTTCTTC	CASSVALGEREIEVNEQFF
-	TRBV9	TRBD1	TRBJ1-2	TGTGCCAGCAACGTCGGACAGGAAGGTGGCTACACCTTC	CASNVGQEGGYTF
-	TRBV28	TRBD2	TRBJ2-7	TGTGCCAGCACCACGTCTCTGAGCGGGAGCATCTACGAGCAGTACTTC	CASTTSLSGSIYEQYF
once	TRBV28	-	TRBJ1-4	TGTGCCAGCCATGGCCCCCGAGGGCAAAAACTGTTTTTT	CASHGPRGQKLFF
few	TRBV6-5	-	TRBJ1-2	TGTGCCAGCAGTTACTCTTCCAGGGCGCCTTGGGATGGCTACACCTTC	CASSYSSRAPWDGYTF
-	TRBV21-1	-	TRBJ2-2	TGTGCCAGCAGCAGACAGGGGAGGAACACCGGGGAGCTGTTTTTT	CASSRQGRNTGELFF
-	TRBV6-1	-	TRBJ2-7	TGTGCCAGCAGTTCTGACCAGGCTTTCTCCTACGAGCAGTACTTC	CASSSDQAFSYEQYF
-	TRBV19	-	TRBJ2-7	TGTGCCAGTAGTATTGCGACAGGTGCCTACGAGCAGTACTTC	CASSIATGAYEQYF
-	TRBV18	-	TRBJ1-5	TGTGCCAGCTCACCGCGGGAGGGATTCAATCAGCCCCAGCATTTT	CASSPREGFNQPQHF
-	TRBV5-1	TRBD2	TRBJ2-7	TGCGCCAGCAGTTTACGGACTAGCGGTGGGGAAGGGGGCTACGAGCAGTACTTC	CASSLRTSGGEGGYEQYF
-	TRBV6-5	-	TRBJ1-1	TGTGCCAGCAGCCAGGGGAACACTGAAGCTTTCTTT	CASSQGNTEAFF
-	TRBV5-6	TRBD1	TRBJ1-2	TGTGCCAGCAGCTTGGGGGGACAGGGAAGCTATGGCTACACCTTC	CASSLGGQGSYGYTF
-	TRBV30	-	TRBJ2-7	TGTGCCTGGAGTGACTCGACGCCGGGTGGGCAGTACTTC	CAWSDSTPGGQYF
few	TRBV7-3	TRBD2	TRBJ2-1	TGTGCCAGCAGCTCGGAGCCGGGACTAGCGGACAGCTCCTACAATGAGCAGTTCTTC	CASSSEPGLADSSYNEQFF
-	TRBV7-9	-	TRBJ1-3	TGTGCCAGCAGACGAGACAGCGCTGGAAACACCATATATTTT	CASRRDSAGNTIYF
-	TRBV7-2	-	TRBJ2-1	TGTGCCAGCAGCTTAATTGGACAAAATCAGTTCTTC	CASSLIGQNQFF
-	TRBV28	TRBD2	TRBJ2-7	TGTGCCAGCAGCCGACTAGCGGGGGACTCACCCTACGAGCAGTACTTC	CASSRLAGDSPYEQYF
-	TRBV7-2	TRBD2	TRBJ2-5	TGTGCCAGCAGCTCGGGACTAGCGGGGGGGTATCGAGAGACCCAGTACTTC	CASSSGLAGGYRETQYF
-	TRBV6-1	TRBD1	TRBJ1-2	TGTGCCAGCAGGGTAGGGACAGGGGAAATCCGGTACACCTTC	CASRVGTGEIRYTF
-	TRBV5-4	-	TRBJ1-1	TGTGCCAGCAGCTTATCTTCCAGCCTCCAAGCGCTGAACACTGAAGCTTTCTTT	CASSLSSSLQALNTEAFF
-	TRBV25-1	TRBD2	TRBJ2-7	TGTGCCAGCAGTCAGGGGGTAGCGGGAGAACCCGAGCAGTACTTC	CASSQGVAGEPEQYF
-	TRBV30	TRBD2	TRBJ2-1	TGTGCCTGGAGTGTACTGGCTAGCGGGGGACCTTACAATGAGCAGTTCTTC	CAWSVLASGGPYNEQFF
-	TRBV10-1	-	TRBJ2-3	TGCGCCAGCAGTGAGCCCACGGCGGGCTCAGATACGCAGTATTTT	CASSEPTAGSDTQYF
-	TRBV27	TRBD1	TRBJ1-1	TGTGCCAGCAGTTTATCACCAAACGACAGGGGAACAATGCCTGAAGCTTTCTTT	CASSLSPNDRGTMPEAFF
-	TRBV19	-	TRBJ1-4	TGTGCCAGTAGTATTAGATTAGATGAAAAACTGTTTTTT	CASSIRLDEKLFF
-	TRBV7-2	TRBD1	TRBJ1-5	TGTGCCAGCAGCCACCGAAGGGACAGGGGACGGGGACAGCCCCAGCATTTT	CASSHRRDRGRGQPQHF
-	TRBV9	TRBD2	TRBJ2-1	TGTGCCAGCAGCCCGCGGGAGGGGGGCCTGGTAGATGAGCAGTTCTTC	CASSPREGGLVDEQFF
-	TRBV6-1	TRBD2	TRBJ2-3	TGTGCCAGCAGTGAAGGGACTAGCGGGACAGATACGCAGTATTTT	CASSEGTSGTDTQYF
-	TRBV14	-	TRBJ2-6	TGTGCCAGCACCCGGGACTTCTCTGGGGCCAACGTCCTGACTTTC	CASTRDFSGANVLTF
-	TRBV1	-	TRBJ2-3	TGCACCAGCAGCCAAGAGGTCGGGGGAACAGATACGCAGTATTTT	CTSSQEVGGTDTQYF
-	TRBV28	-	TRBJ1-5	TGTGCCAGCAGTTTCGGAGAGACTAGCAATCAGCCCCAGCATTTT	CASSFGETSNQPQHF
-	TRBV19	-	TRBJ2-1	TGTGCCAGTAGTCCCGAGGGCAATGAGCAGTTCTTC	CASSPEGNEQFF